Listed below are T cell receptor beta chains from one sample, sequenced in a study of T cells of healthy individuals. One entry per CDR3 protein results from TCRdb running MiXCR on the 5' RACE reads. The table records around 53,000 distinct CDR3 sequences, around 15% of them present only once. These receptors all stem from a human donor in good health. The conserved cysteine and the conserved F or W are not part of the CDR3 here.

J gene: TRBJ2-5; V gene: TRBV2; CDR3 protein: ASSEVGGETQY
J gene: TRBJ1-1; V gene: TRBV20-1; CDR3 protein: SARDRAGYMNTEAF
J gene: TRBJ2-2; V gene: TRBV29-1; CDR3 protein: SVEVPWAGNTGELF
J gene: TRBJ2-1; V gene: TRBV29-1; CDR3 protein: SVEDRGRGAYNEQF
J gene: TRBJ1-6; V gene: TRBV20-1; CDR3 protein: SVSEGRGNSPLH
J gene: TRBJ2-5; V gene: TRBV10-3; CDR3 protein: AISRGQETQY
J gene: TRBJ1-2; V gene: TRBV24-1; CDR3 protein: ATSDMDVNYGYT
J gene: TRBJ2-7; V gene: TRBV4-1; CDR3 protein: ASSPRAPSSYEQY
J gene: TRBJ2-3; V gene: TRBV9; CDR3 protein: ASTDTGTSGLDTQY
J gene: TRBJ2-3; V gene: TRBV10-3; CDR3 protein: VTSPANTQY
J gene: TRBJ2-5; V gene: TRBV2; CDR3 protein: ASSPSSGGQETQY
J gene: TRBJ2-3; V gene: TRBV9; CDR3 protein: ASSVRGLGTDTQY
J gene: TRBJ1-5; V gene: TRBV5-5; CDR3 protein: ASSLAVEDQPQH
J gene: TRBJ1-3; V gene: TRBV6-1; CDR3 protein: ASRSPGRTSGNTIY
J gene: TRBJ1-2; V gene: TRBV5-6; CDR3 protein: ASSFGQGILGGYT
J gene: TRBJ2-7; V gene: TRBV7-9; CDR3 protein: ASRGRGYEQY
J gene: TRBJ2-7; V gene: TRBV5-1; CDR3 protein: ASSFSGTGFSEQY
J gene: TRBJ1-1; V gene: TRBV11-3; CDR3 protein: ASSSGQANTEAF
J gene: TRBJ2-3; V gene: TRBV12-3/TRBV12-4; CDR3 protein: ASSQDLDTQY
J gene: TRBJ2-5; V gene: TRBV2; CDR3 protein: ASSPDRFEETQY
J gene: TRBJ2-3; V gene: TRBV7-9; CDR3 protein: ASSLAGQSTDTQY
J gene: TRBJ2-7; V gene: TRBV12-3/TRBV12-4; CDR3 protein: ASTPGTSRSEQY
J gene: TRBJ1-5; V gene: TRBV4-1; CDR3 protein: ASSQGTGTGNQPQH
J gene: TRBJ2-2; V gene: TRBV10-3; CDR3 protein: AISEIRGSFTGELF
J gene: TRBJ1-2; V gene: TRBV14; CDR3 protein: ASSQSGQSYGYT
J gene: TRBJ2-7; V gene: TRBV10-3; CDR3 protein: AISGGQTSYEQY
J gene: TRBJ2-5; V gene: TRBV7-2; CDR3 protein: ASSLEGTDQETQY
J gene: TRBJ2-1; V gene: TRBV5-1; CDR3 protein: ASSATVAGVNEQF
J gene: TRBJ2-3; V gene: TRBV7-2; CDR3 protein: ASSHGPVSTDTQY
J gene: TRBJ2-3; V gene: TRBV28; CDR3 protein: ASHTSGDFTDTQY
J gene: TRBJ2-1; V gene: TRBV5-6; CDR3 protein: ASSRDRGNEQF
J gene: TRBJ1-2; V gene: TRBV12-5; CDR3 protein: ASAKESGAYGYT
J gene: TRBJ2-7; V gene: TRBV10-2; CDR3 protein: ASSERLAEYEQY
J gene: TRBJ1-1; V gene: TRBV6-6; CDR3 protein: ASSYPLRGGQVNTEAF
J gene: TRBJ1-1; V gene: TRBV20-1; CDR3 protein: SADSDRVTEAF
J gene: TRBJ2-7; V gene: TRBV7-8; CDR3 protein: ASSPAPGQGSGEQY
J gene: TRBJ1-1; V gene: TRBV10-3; CDR3 protein: AISVSKTGNTEAF
J gene: TRBJ2-3; V gene: TRBV6-5; CDR3 protein: ASRPSGGPVGGDTQY
J gene: TRBJ2-3; V gene: TRBV11-3; CDR3 protein: ASSSRTSTDTQY
J gene: TRBJ2-3; V gene: TRBV6-6; CDR3 protein: ASSYPVAAHTDTQY
J gene: TRBJ2-5; V gene: TRBV3-1; CDR3 protein: ASSQDHMQETQY
J gene: TRBJ2-7; V gene: TRBV30; CDR3 protein: AWSVLSGRQGEQY
J gene: TRBJ2-2; V gene: TRBV19; CDR3 protein: ASTSSRAEELF
J gene: TRBJ2-1; V gene: TRBV19; CDR3 protein: ASSIPYWAGQGMYEQF
J gene: TRBJ2-5; V gene: TRBV29-1; CDR3 protein: SVVREYQETQY
J gene: TRBJ2-2; V gene: TRBV6-1; CDR3 protein: ASSRPGTGNTGELF
J gene: TRBJ1-2; V gene: TRBV19; CDR3 protein: ASTEGGDNNYGYT
J gene: TRBJ2-3; V gene: TRBV13; CDR3 protein: ASSLQLGDTQY
J gene: TRBJ1-1; V gene: TRBV30; CDR3 protein: AWSPRGGTEAF
J gene: TRBJ1-4; V gene: TRBV5-1; CDR3 protein: ASSLAADEKLF
J gene: TRBJ2-5; V gene: TRBV29-1; CDR3 protein: SARTDQETQY
J gene: TRBJ2-1; V gene: TRBV5-1; CDR3 protein: ASSLAEAGGYNEQF
J gene: TRBJ2-1; V gene: TRBV29-1; CDR3 protein: SVWTGYNEQF